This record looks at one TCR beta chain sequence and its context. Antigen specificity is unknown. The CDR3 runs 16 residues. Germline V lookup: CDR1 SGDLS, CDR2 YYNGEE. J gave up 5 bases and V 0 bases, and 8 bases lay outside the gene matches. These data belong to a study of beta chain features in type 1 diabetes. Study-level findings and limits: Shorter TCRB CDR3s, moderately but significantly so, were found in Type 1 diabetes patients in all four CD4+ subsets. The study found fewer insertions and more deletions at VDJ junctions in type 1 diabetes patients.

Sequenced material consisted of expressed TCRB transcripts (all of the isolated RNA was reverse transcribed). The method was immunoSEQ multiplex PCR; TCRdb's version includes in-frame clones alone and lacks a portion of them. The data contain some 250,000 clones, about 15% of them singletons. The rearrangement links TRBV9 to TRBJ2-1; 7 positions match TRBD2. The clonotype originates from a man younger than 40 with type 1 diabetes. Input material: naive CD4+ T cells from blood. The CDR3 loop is CASSVVGGSGNNEQFF. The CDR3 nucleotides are TGTGCCAGCAGCGTAGTCGGCGGGAGCGGAAACAATGAGCAGTTCTTC.